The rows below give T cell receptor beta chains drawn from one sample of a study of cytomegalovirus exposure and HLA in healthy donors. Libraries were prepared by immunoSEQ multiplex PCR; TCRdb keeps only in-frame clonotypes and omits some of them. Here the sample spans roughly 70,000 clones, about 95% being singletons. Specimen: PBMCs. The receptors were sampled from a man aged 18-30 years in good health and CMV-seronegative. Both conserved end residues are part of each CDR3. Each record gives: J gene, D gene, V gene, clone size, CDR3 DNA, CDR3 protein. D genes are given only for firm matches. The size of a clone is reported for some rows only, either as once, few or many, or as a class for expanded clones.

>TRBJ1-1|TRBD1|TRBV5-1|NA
TGCGCCAGCAGCTTGGGACAGGGGAGGACTGAAGCTTTCTTT
CASSLGQGRTEAFF
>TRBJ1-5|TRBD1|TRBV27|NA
TGTGCCAGCCGGACAGGGAAGGGACATAGCAATCAGCCCCAGCATTTT
CASRTGKGHSNQPQHF
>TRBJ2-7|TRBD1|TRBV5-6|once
TGTGCCAGCAGCTTCCGGGACAGAGGCTACGAGCAGTACTTC
CASSFRDRGYEQYF
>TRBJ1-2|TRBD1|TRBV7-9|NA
TGTGCCAGCAGCTTAGGGGACAGCCACTATGGCTACACCTTC
CASSLGDSHYGYTF
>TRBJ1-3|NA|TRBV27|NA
TGTGCCAGCAGTTTCGGAGTTGGAAACACCATATATTTT
CASSFGVGNTIYF
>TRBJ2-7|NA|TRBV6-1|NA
TGTGCCAGCAGTCCGCGGGGTGCAACTACCTACGAGCAGTACTTC
CASSPRGATTYEQYF
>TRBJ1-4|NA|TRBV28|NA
TGTGCCAGTGTAGAGAACCAGGGCTTCTGGAACCCAGGCGAAAAACTGTTTTTT
CASVENQGFWNPGEKLFF
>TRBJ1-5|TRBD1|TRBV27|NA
TGTGCCAGCAGTTCGCTTTCCCCGGACAGGGGTATAAACAATCAGCCCCAGCATTTT
CASSSLSPDRGINNQPQHF
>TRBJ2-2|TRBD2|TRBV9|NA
TGTGCCAGCAGCGTAGGACTAGCGGGGGGGCCCGGGGAGCTGTTTTTT
CASSVGLAGGPGELFF
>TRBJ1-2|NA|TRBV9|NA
TGTGCCAGCAGCGTAGCGTCGGGTGGTGGCTACACCTTC
CASSVASGGGYTF
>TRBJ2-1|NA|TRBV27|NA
TGTGCCAGCAGTTTAGCGACTCCGAGGTTGGATGAGCAGTTCTTC
CASSLATPRLDEQFF
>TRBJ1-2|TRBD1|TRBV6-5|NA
TGTGCCAGCAGTCCGAGGACAGGGGACTTCTATGGCTACACCTTC
CASSPRTGDFYGYTF
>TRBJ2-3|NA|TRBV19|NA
TGTGCCAGTAGTATCTCTTTCTCCGTCACAGATACGCAGTATTTT
CASSISFSVTDTQYF
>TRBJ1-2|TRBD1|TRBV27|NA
TGTGCCAGCAGTTCGGGACAGCCTATTGCTAACTATGGCTACACCTTC
CASSSGQPIANYGYTF
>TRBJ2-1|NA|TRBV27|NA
TGTGCCAGCAGGGCAGGGATGGGTGAGCAGTTCTTC
CASRAGMGEQFF
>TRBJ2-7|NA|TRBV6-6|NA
TGTGTCAGCAGACCGTTGGAGGGCGGCGAGCAGTACTTC
CVSRPLEGGEQYF
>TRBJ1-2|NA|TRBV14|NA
TGTGCCAGCAGCCAGAAGATCGGGGGGAATGGGGGCTACACCTTC
CASSQKIGGNGGYTF
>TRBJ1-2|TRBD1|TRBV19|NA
TGTGCCAGCTACCGACAGGGGAATCATGGCTACACCTTC
CASYRQGNHGYTF
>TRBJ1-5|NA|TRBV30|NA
TGTGCCTGGAGTATTGGGGAGGGCAATCAGCCCCAGCATTTT
CAWSIGEGNQPQHF
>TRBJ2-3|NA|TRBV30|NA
TGTGCCTGGAGTGAGCACGCAGATACGCAGTATTTT
CAWSEHADTQYF
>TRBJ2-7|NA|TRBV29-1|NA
TGCAGCGTTCGACGGGGTAGCCACGAGCAGTACTTC
CSVRRGSHEQYF
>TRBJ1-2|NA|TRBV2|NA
TGTGCCAGCAGTGACACAGGCCTCTATGGCTACACCTTC
CASSDTGLYGYTF
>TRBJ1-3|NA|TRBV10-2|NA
TGCGCCAGCAGTGAAGGGCGACAGGTCTCTGGAAACACCATATATTTT
CASSEGRQVSGNTIYF
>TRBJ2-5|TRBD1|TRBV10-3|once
TGTGCCATCAGTGAGTCCGGACAGGGTAGGACCCAGTACTTC
CAISESGQGRTQYF
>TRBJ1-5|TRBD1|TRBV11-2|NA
TGTGCCAGCAGCTCGGGACAGGTAAATCAGCCCCAGCATTTT
CASSSGQVNQPQHF
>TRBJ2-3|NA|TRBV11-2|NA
TGTGCCAGCAGCTTAGCGGGGTTGGGGGATACGCAGTATTTT
CASSLAGLGDTQYF
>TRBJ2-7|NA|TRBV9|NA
TGTGCCAGCAGCGCCGGGACTGCCTACGAGCAGTACTTC
CASSAGTAYEQYF
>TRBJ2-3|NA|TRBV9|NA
TGTGCCAGCAGCGCTTCGGGTCTCCTGGCAGATACGCAGTATTTT
CASSASGLLADTQYF
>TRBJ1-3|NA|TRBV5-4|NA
TGTGCCAGCAGCCACGACAGCAGCTCTGGAAACACCATATATTTT
CASSHDSSSGNTIYF
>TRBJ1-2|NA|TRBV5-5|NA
TGTGCCAGCAGCCCTCGGGGTGGGACATCGGGTGGCTACACCTTC
CASSPRGGTSGGYTF
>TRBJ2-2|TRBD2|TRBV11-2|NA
TGTGCCAGCAGCCAAGGACTAGCGGGGGGCACCGGGGAGCTGTTTTTT
CASSQGLAGGTGELFF
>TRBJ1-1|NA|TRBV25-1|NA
TGTGCCAGCTGCGACTCAATGAACACTGAAGCTTTCTTT
CASCDSMNTEAFF
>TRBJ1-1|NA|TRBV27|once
TGTGCCAGCAGGTCTTCTCTACAGGGAGTCACTGAAGCTTTCTTT
CASRSSLQGVTEAFF
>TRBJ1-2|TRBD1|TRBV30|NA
TGTGCCTGGAGTACCGGGACAGGCCCCGACCGGGGCTACACCTTC
CAWSTGTGPDRGYTF
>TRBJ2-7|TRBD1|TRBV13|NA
TGTGCCAGCAGCTTAGTCCGGGACAGGGACTACGAGCAGTACTTC
CASSLVRDRDYEQYF
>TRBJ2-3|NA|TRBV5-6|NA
TGTGCCAGCGGTCTAGGGGGAGATACGCAGTATTTT
CASGLGGDTQYF
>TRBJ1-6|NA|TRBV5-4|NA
TGTGCCAGCAGCTCGACATTAGGGGATTCACCCCTCCACTTT
CASSSTLGDSPLHF
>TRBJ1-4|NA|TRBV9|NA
TGTGCCAGCAGCTTCTCGGGGAATGAAAAACTGTTTTTT
CASSFSGNEKLFF
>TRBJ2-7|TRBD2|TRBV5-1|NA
TGCGCCAGCAGCCCGGGACTAGCGGGGGCCCAGGAGCAGTACTTC
CASSPGLAGAQEQYF
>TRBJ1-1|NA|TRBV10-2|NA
TGCGCCAGCAGTGCTAGGGGCCAAAAGAACACTGAAGCTTTCTTT
CASSARGQKNTEAFF